The 21 T cell receptor beta chains listed next were all sequenced from one sample in a study of blood T cells in healthy people across ages. Primed by a sample-barcoded 5' primer and a J-beta primer mix, a second PCR proceeded for roughly 6 to 12 cycles. TCRdb redid the calling of the 5' RACE reads with MiXCR, one entry per CDR3 protein. Of about 600,000 distinct CDR3 sequences listed, around half are singletons. The specimen was blood. These receptors were obtained from a man at least 80 years old in good health.

The CDR3 nucleotides are TGTGCCAGCAGCCGGAATGGGGTGGATTCCAATTTAAGCTCCTACAATGAGCAGTTCTTC. This sequence encodes CASSRNGVDSNLSSYNEQFF. The chain employs TRBV11-2 and TRBJ2-1; D unresolved. From germline, CDR1 is SGHAT and CDR2 FQNNGV. This CDR3 has 20 residues. Trimming removed 5 bases at V and 0 bases at J, with 26 bases between.

The rearrangement joins TRBV4-2 to TRBJ2-1; D gene uncertain. CDR3 length: 16 residues. Trimming took 0 bases from V and 1 from J, leaving 10 bases between them. Germline V gene data show CDR1 as LGHNA and CDR2 as YNFKEQ. For the CDR3, the DNA is TGTGCCAGCAGCCAAGATTGGGATAGATCCTACAATGAGCAGTTCTTC. The encoded protein is CASSQDWDRSYNEQFF.

This clonotype was observed a few times. The gene calls are TRBV5-6 and TRBJ2-5; a weak D match, TRBD2 (5 bases). Germline loops: CDR1 SGHDT, CDR2 YYEEEE. The CDR3 length is 16 residues. V was shortened by 1 base and J by 3 bases, with 16 bases between the two germline ends. CDR3 protein: CASSLSRLAFEETQYF. The CDR3 region has the DNA TGTGCCAGCAGCTTGTCCCGCCTAGCCTTCGAAGAGACCCAGTACTTC.

This chain connects TRBV3-1 to TRBJ2-5; D gene ambiguous. Germline CDR1 is LGHDT and CDR2 is YNNKEL (reference sequence). CDR3 length: 15 residues. The V gene lost 2 bases and the J gene lost 1 base, with 11 bases spanning the gap. Written as DNA, the CDR3 is TGTGCCAGCAGCCAAAAGACGGACGGCCAAGAGACCCAGTACTTC. Amino acids: CASSQKTDGQETQYF.

The chain has TRBV29-1 and TRBJ2-2; no clear D gene. The V and J ends lost 1 base and 6 bases respectively, with 9 bases between them. Germline CDR1 SQVTM, CDR2 ANQGSEA. The CDR3 runs 13 residues. The CDR3 DNA is TGCAGCGTTGAAGGGTCCGGCGCCGGGGAGCTGTTTTTT. Amino acid sequence: CSVEGSGAGELFF.

A few counts support this clonotype. Relative to the germline gene, one junction end is altered; a read error may explain this. This rearrangement joins TRBV7-9 to TRBJ2-7; 7 nucleotides match TRBD1. The CDR3 totals 14 residues. Germline assignment: CDR1 SEHNR and CDR2 FQNEAQ (reference sequence). CDR3 sequence (DNA): TGTTCCAGCAGCTTATGGGGACAGCCCTACGAGCAGTACTTC. Amino acid sequence: CSSSLWGQPYEQYF.

V gene TRBV27 combines with J gene TRBJ2-3, with a weak D call TRBD1 (6 bases). Germline-derived CDR1 and CDR2 are MNHEY and SMNVEV (reference sequence). V was pared by 1 base and J by 7 bases, with 15 bases between. The CDR3 runs 15 residues. CDR3 amino acids: CASSLYQGRAYTQYF. The CDR3 DNA reads TGTGCCAGCAGTTTATATCAGGGGCGGGCATATACGCAGTATTTT.

This clonotype has a handful of counts. The chain combines TRBV12-3 or TRBV12-4 with TRBJ2-7; perhaps TRBD1 as D (6 bases). The DNA matches TRBJ2-5 better at its end, which makes the J call doubtful. This CDR3 is 13 amino acids long. The CDR3 DNA follows: TGTGCCAGCAGCCCGACAGGCCCCCCGACCCAGTACTTC. Amino acids: CASSPTGPPTQYF.

The chain carries TRBV10-3 and TRBJ1-4, with D maybe TRBD1 (5 bases). This CDR3 has 15 amino acids. Germline V gene lookup returns CDR1 ENHRY and CDR2 SYGVKD. V shed 6 bases and J shed 7 bases, with 18 bases lying between them. CDR3 nucleotides: TGTGCCATCAGCGAGGGGTTTCAGGGTGGTGAAAAACTGTTTTTT. Translation: CAISEGFQGGEKLFF.

The V gene is TRBV28, the J gene TRBJ1-5; TRBD1 is a possible D gene (6 bases). CDR3 length equals 13 residues. CDR1 MDHEN and CDR2 SYDVKM come from the germline V gene. The ends were cut back, 10 bases at V and 7 bases at J, with 17 bases in the middle. In DNA, the CDR3 is TGTGCCACCTGGGGGCAGGGAGGCCAGCCCCAGCATTTT. As protein: CATWGQGGQPQHF.

This clonotype showed up many times. CDR3 DNA: TGTGCCAGCAGCTTAACCCCTAGCGGGAGGGCCCCGGGGTCCTACAATGAGCAGTTCTTC. This codes for CASSLTPSGRAPGSYNEQFF. The V call is TRBV7-6, the J call TRBJ2-1; TRBD2 matches 12 bases. Looked up from germline, CDR1 is SGHVS and CDR2 is FNYEAQ. This CDR3 is 20 amino acids long. With V trimmed by 2 bases and J by 1 base, 12 bases remained unmatched.

The J gene is TRBJ2-5, the V gene TRBV5-1, with D perhaps assigned TRBD1 or TRBD2 (5 bases each). With 0 bases removed from V and 11 bases from J, the gap between germline ends came to 20 bases. The length of the CDR3 is 15 residues. Germline CDR1 and CDR2: SGHRS and YFSETQ. CDR3 sequence: CASSLDLGDVWEQYF. The CDR3 nucleotides are TGCGCCAGCAGCTTGGACTTAGGGGATGTTTGGGAGCAGTACTTC.

V usage is TRBV6-6 and J usage is TRBJ1-2, with 10 bases matching TRBD1. Germline V lookup: CDR1 MNHNY, CDR2 SVGAGI (reference sequence). The V segment lost 2 bases and the J segment 7 bases; nucleotides outside the gene matches: 7. The length of the CDR3 is 15 residues. The CDR3 spells CASSYAGQGSGGYTF. DNA of the CDR3: TGTGCCAGCAGTTACGCGGGACAGGGGAGTGGTGGCTACACCTTC.

V usage is TRBV27 and J usage is TRBJ2-1; 12 nucleotides agree with TRBD2. The V gene's germline CDR1 is MNHEY and CDR2 SMNVEV (reference sequence). The CDR3 is made up of 16 amino acids. V lost 3 bases and J lost 4; bases outside the gene matches: 4. In DNA, the CDR3 is TGTGCCAGCAGTTTCGGGACTAGCGGGCTGTACAATGAGCAGTTCTTC. Protein product: CASSFGTSGLYNEQFF.

The chain has TRBV6-4 and TRBJ1-6; no definite D call. This CDR3 is 14 amino acids long. CDR1 MRHNA and CDR2 SNTAGT come from the germline V gene. V was cut by 5 bases and J by 6 bases, with 11 bases left in between. CDR3 sequence: CASSRQGSNSPLHF. The CDR3, as DNA: TGTGCCAGCAGTAGACAAGGAAGTAATTCACCCCTCCACTTT.

This clonotype came up a few times. The chain employs TRBV5-1 and TRBJ2-7, with 7 bases aligning to TRBD1. Trimming at V came to 4 bases and at J to 0 bases, leaving 7 bases not matched to a gene. The CDR3 length is 15 residues. The germline CDR1 and CDR2 sequences are SGHRS and YFSETQ. Here the CDR3 reads CASSARQGPSYEQYF. As DNA, the CDR3 is TGCGCCAGCAGCGCCCGACAGGGACCCTCCTACGAGCAGTACTTC.

This clonotype was found a few times. The rearrangement links TRBV10-3 to TRBJ2-5; a possible D gene is TRBD1 (6 bases). V dropped 5 bases and J dropped 3 bases, with 13 bases sitting between them. The CDR3 covers 14 residues. Germline V CDR1 and CDR2: ENHRY, SYGVKD. The CDR3, as DNA: TGTGCCATCAGTCGGACAGCCTCCGAAGAGACCCAGTACTTC. As protein: CAISRTASEETQYF.

This clonotype was seen a handful of times. An end of the junction does not agree with germline; a read error may underlie this. The chain combines TRBV6-4 with TRBJ2-6; D remains ambiguous. Germline CDR1 MRHNA, CDR2 SNTAGT. This CDR3 contains 14 residues. The CDR3 region is CANSEYSGANVLTF. DNA of the CDR3: TGTGCCAACAGTGAGTACTCTGGGGCCAACGTCCTGACTTTC.

V and J are TRBV9 and TRBJ2-1; possibly TRBD1 or TRBD2 for D (5 bases each). Germline CDR1 is SGDLS and CDR2 is YYNGEE. Deletions cut 2 bases from V and 4 bases from J, with 13 bases between. The CDR3 runs to 15 residues. The CDR3 nucleotides read TGTGCCAGCAGCGTCGTGGGGGATGGATACAATGAGCAGTTCTTC. As protein: CASSVVGDGYNEQFF.

J is TRBJ2-1 and V is TRBV7-3; 7 bases align to TRBD2. The CDR3 has 15 residues. V lost 5 bases, J lost 0 bases, and 4 bases stayed unmatched. Germline V gene sequence: CDR1 SGHTA, CDR2 FQGTGA. Here the CDR3 DNA reads TGTGCCAGCAGCCACGCGGGGGACTCCTACAATGAGCAGTTCTTC. The encoded protein is CASSHAGDSYNEQFF.

In its sample, this clonotype was seen a few times. The rearrangement joins TRBV29-1 to TRBJ2-3, with D tentatively TRBD2 (6 bases). This CDR3 contains 11 residues. Germline lookup yields CDR1 SQVTM and CDR2 ANQGSEA. V was trimmed by 7 bases and J by 1 base, leaving 6 bases between them. CDR3 region: CSGGGTDTQYF. The DNA of the CDR3 is TGCAGCGGGGGGGGCACAGATACGCAGTATTTT.